The rows below give T cell receptor beta chains drawn from one sample of a study of blood T cell repertoires in COVID-19. Measured with immunoSEQ multiplex PCR; TCRdb has only the in-frame clones, and not every one. The sample lists some 250,000 clones; 75% to 85% were seen once. The specimen sequenced was peripheral blood. The origin of the receptors is a woman in her sixties or seventies with active or convalescent COVID-19. Both conserved end residues are part of each CDR3. Each record gives: J gene, clone size, V gene, D gene, CDR3 protein. The D gene is left open where the match is weak. Some rows have no size entry. The others give once, few or many, or a class for an expanded clone.

TRBJ2-2 | once | TRBV10-2 | NA | CASRDPGGPGTGELFF
TRBJ1-2 | NA | TRBV2 | TRBD1 | CASGRGFGYTF
TRBJ1-2 | NA | TRBV7-2 | NA | CASSFTVAGYGYTF
TRBJ1-6 | NA | TRBV2 | TRBD1 | CASFEGQGNSPLHF
TRBJ1-2 | NA | TRBV30 | NA | CAWSVGPGLPYGYTF
TRBJ2-7 | NA | TRBV6-1 | TRBD1 | CASSEADTGGPYEQYF
TRBJ1-2 | few | TRBV5-1 | TRBD1 | CASSLGSGTGANYGYTF
TRBJ2-1 | NA | TRBV5-1 | TRBD2 | CASTFYLLAGGNEQFF
TRBJ2-7 | few | TRBV2 | NA | CASNLGTYEQYF
TRBJ1-6 | once | TRBV7-9 | TRBD1 | CASSPGGRPNSPLHF
TRBJ2-4 | NA | TRBV3-1/TRBV3-2 | NA | CASSSSGKINIQYF
TRBJ1-5 | NA | TRBV18 | TRBD1 | CASSLQSRDRGNQPQHF
TRBJ2-7 | NA | TRBV7-9 | TRBD1 | CASSIPGQGLYEQYF
TRBJ2-1 | NA | TRBV20-1 | NA | CSASPSDEQFF
TRBJ2-3 | NA | TRBV6-6 | NA | CASSSRDWGTDTQYF
TRBJ2-3 | NA | TRBV11-3 | NA | CASSPTLGGTQYF
TRBJ1-6 | NA | TRBV11-1 | TRBD1 | CASSWTGEASSPLHF
TRBJ2-2 | few | TRBV7-8 | TRBD2 | CASSPRGGAGGPTGELFF
TRBJ1-4 | NA | TRBV19 | NA | CASNRQGDGELFF
TRBJ2-5 | NA | TRBV4-3 | NA | CASSQDVDSGETQYF
TRBJ1-2 | NA | TRBV3-1/TRBV3-2 | TRBD1 | CASSQGQGPYGYTF
TRBJ1-5 | NA | TRBV20-1 | TRBD1 | CSASPRGRFQPQHF
TRBJ2-7 | NA | TRBV5-1 | NA | CASSPGGYEQYF
TRBJ2-7 | NA | TRBV19 | TRBD1 | CASSKGQGPVGYEQYF
TRBJ1-1 | few | TRBV7-8 | NA | CASSPAAGTEAFF
TRBJ1-4 | NA | TRBV5-1 | TRBD1 | CASSLGQGAGEKLFF
TRBJ1-2 | NA | TRBV6-5 | TRBD1 | CASSQQGVSRYGYTF
TRBJ2-4 | NA | TRBV4-2 | TRBD2 | CASSQVTRLAGEGGIQYF
TRBJ1-2 | NA | TRBV30 | NA | CAWSVGGLAGYTF
TRBJ1-1 | NA | TRBV6-5 | NA | CASSFRDTEAFF
TRBJ1-2 | NA | TRBV14 | NA | CASSPRRGANYGYTF
TRBJ1-2 | NA | TRBV5-1 | NA | CASSLNSEVRGGYTF
TRBJ1-2 | NA | TRBV5-1 | TRBD1 | CASSLTDRARYTF
TRBJ2-1 | NA | TRBV5-8 | TRBD2 | CASILPRTSLYNEQFF
TRBJ1-2 | NA | TRBV5-1 | NA | CASSFGDLNYGYTF
TRBJ1-1 | NA | TRBV19 | TRBD1 | CASSSRTGTTEAFF
TRBJ2-2 | NA | TRBV9 | TRBD1 | CASSFDRGGANTGELFF
TRBJ2-7 | NA | TRBV6-2/TRBV6-3 | TRBD2 | CASSPRGTMKEEQYF
TRBJ1-5 | NA | TRBV7-8 | NA | CASSRLGGEGQPQHF
TRBJ1-1 | NA | TRBV14 | TRBD1 | CASSQGRTGTEAFF
TRBJ1-5 | NA | TRBV4-1 | TRBD1 | CASSSGQGWQPQHF
TRBJ1-6 | NA | TRBV18 | NA | CASSPRENYNSPLHF
TRBJ2-5 | NA | TRBV4-2 | NA | CASSSLGKETQYF
TRBJ1-4 | once | TRBV4-1 | NA | CASSQDHQREKLFF
TRBJ1-2 | NA | TRBV5-8 | NA | CASSRNSGFMGYGYTF
TRBJ2-7 | once | TRBV13 | TRBD2 | CASSTSGGSSEQYF
TRBJ1-6 | NA | TRBV6-2/TRBV6-3 | TRBD1 | CASSYGRGRGNSPLHF
TRBJ1-6 | NA | TRBV7-2 | TRBD1 | CASSLRSRGNSPLHF
TRBJ1-3 | NA | TRBV12-3/TRBV12-4 | NA | CASIGRRGNTIYF
TRBJ1-2 | NA | TRBV30 | TRBD1 | CALRRDRPYGYTF
TRBJ2-1 | NA | TRBV7-3 | TRBD2 | CASSPRVAGANNEQFF
TRBJ2-3 | NA | TRBV30 | NA | CAWSAQTADTQYF
TRBJ1-1 | NA | TRBV19 | NA | CASSAAGWGDTEAFF
TRBJ2-5 | NA | TRBV10-3 | TRBD2 | CAIGGTSGERETQYF
TRBJ2-1 | NA | TRBV7-9 | NA | CASSLGQYNEQFF
TRBJ2-2 | once | TRBV18 | NA | CASSPPPAAGELFF
TRBJ1-2 | NA | TRBV10-3 | NA | CATSTGGYGYTF
TRBJ2-3 | NA | TRBV2 | NA | CASSEVGYTDTQYF
TRBJ1-2 | NA | TRBV6-2/TRBV6-3 | NA | CASSLGLVGPPYGYTF
TRBJ2-1 | NA | TRBV2 | TRBD2 | CASSGALAGEQFF